This section outlines one T cell receptor beta chain sequence together with its context. The antigen it recognizes is unknown. Base qualities are not at hand, and no much larger clone is one base apart. Libraries came from the immunoSEQ multiplex PCR assay. Drawn from immuneACCESS, this table holds only the in-frame rearrangements with V and J called that TCRdb kept. Clones are partly lost; checked studies trace under half to an unresolved V gene and leave the rest unexplained. The sample records about 16,000 clones, around 86% of which are singletons. 9.5% to 12% of the sample goes to the ten largest clones. This record comes from a study of technical replicates of blood from several donors (dated by TCRdb to between 2016 and 2019). The germline V and J ends show losses of 8 bases and 9 bases respectively, and no gene match explains 11 bases of the junction. From the cysteine up to the phenylalanine, the CDR3 has a length of 14 residues. Only CDR3 DNA remains: 42 bases, in frame from the first base. The germline V gene (reference sequence) specifies LNHDA as CDR1 and SQIVND as CDR2.

The clonotype comes from a human donor in good health. Sequenced input: PBMCs. The rearranged chain carries TRBV19 and TRBJ2-1, and TRBD1 aligns with 9 junction nucleotides. The CDR3 has the sequence CASEGTGHSGEQFF. The DNA sequence is TGTGCCAGTGAGGGGACAGGGCATTCGGGTGAGCAGTTCTTC.